This paragraph reports one T cell receptor beta chain. The data originate from a study of OX40 agonist ivuxolimab in advanced cancers. Overall study: Partial responses were achieved by three patients: one hepatocellular carcinoma, two cutaneous melanoma.

This table comes from immunoSEQ multiplex PCR, and its TCRdb copy is limited to in-frame clones, with some not included. This repertoire shows around 94,000 clones, 90% to 95% found once; its top ten account for 0.65% to 0.85%. Looked up from germline, CDR1 is MNHNS and CDR2 is SASEGT. CDR3 length: 15 residues. V dropped 2 bases and J dropped 4; count of bases not matched to a gene: 4. This material consisted of CD4+ or CD8+ T cells sorted from blood, taken in a trial of the OX40 agonist ivuxolimab. This receptor was identified in an adult with an advanced solid tumor such as melanoma, head and neck, liver or kidney cancer. V is TRBV6-1 and J is TRBJ2-5, with TRBD2 matching 10 bases. CDR3 sequence reads: CASSELAGVVETQYF. CDR3 DNA sequence: TGTGCCAGCAGTGAACTAGCGGGAGTTGTAGAGACCCAGTACTTC.